The rows below give T cell receptor beta chains drawn from one sample of a study of blood T cell repertoires in COVID-19. TCRdb keeps only in-frame clones here, not all; method: immunoSEQ multiplex PCR. Among about 23,000 clones listed, 75% to 90% were seen once. The sample consisted of peripheral blood. The receptors derive from a human donor with acute or convalescent COVID-19. The donor label of this sample is uncertain. CDR3s include the opening cysteine and the closing phenylalanine or tryptophan. D genes are given only for firm matches. Expanded clones get a size class; other rows say once, few or many, or leave the size out.

TRBD2	TRBV2	-	15	TRBJ2-5	TGTGCCAGCAGTGAACAGGCGGGGGGCTCAGAGACCCAGTACTTC	CASSEQAGGSETQYF
TRBD2	TRBV15	-	17	TRBJ2-2	TGTGCCACCAGCAGAGTAACCGGGACTAGATGGGCCGGGGAGCTGTTTTTT	CATSRVTGTRWAGELFF
TRBD2	TRBV27	-	16	TRBJ2-2	TGTGCCAGCAGCCCCGGACTAGCGGGAGAAACCGGGGAGCTGTTTTTT	CASSPGLAGETGELFF
TRBD2	TRBV7-3	-	15	TRBJ2-1	TGTGCCAGCAGCTTTACGGGGGGTCCTCGTGTTGAGCAGTTCTTC	CASSFTGGPRVEQFF
TRBD1	TRBV5-1	-	13	TRBJ2-7	TGCGCCAGCAGCTCGCAGGGGGTGTACGAGCAGTACTTC	CASSSQGVYEQYF
-	TRBV7-8	few	15	TRBJ2-7	TGTGCCAGCAGTCCCGGTAGGGGTCGTACCTACGAGCAGTACTTC	CASSPGRGRTYEQYF
-	TRBV10-3	-	16	TRBJ2-3	TGTGCCATCAGCACACTTCAGGGTCGGGGCACAGATACGCAGTATTTT	CAISTLQGRGTDTQYF
-	TRBV19	-	16	TRBJ2-1	TGTGCCAGTAAGAGGGTTAGACAGGGCCGGGGGAATGAGCAGTTCTTC	CASKRVRQGRGNEQFF
TRBD2	TRBV9	-	23	TRBJ2-2	TGTGCCAGCTTGCCCGTTTCTAACCTGGGACTAGCGGGAGGGAAAGGGAACACCGGGGAGCTGTTTTTT	CASLPVSNLGLAGGKGNTGELFF
TRBD1	TRBV4-3	-	15	TRBJ2-6	TGCGCCAGCAGCCAAGGGGGGACAGGGACCAACGTCCTGACTTTC	CASSQGGTGTNVLTF
-	TRBV27	-	15	TRBJ2-1	TGTGCCAGCAGTTTATCGACGGGGTCCCTTTCTCGGCAGTTCTTC	CASSLSTGSLSRQFF
-	TRBV19	-	16	TRBJ2-1	TGTGCCAGTATCCCCCCAGGCGGGCGGGAACAAAATGAGCAGTTCTTC	CASIPPGGREQNEQFF
-	TRBV29-1	few	13	TRBJ1-1	TGCAGCGTTGACGAGAGTGGGAACACTGAAGCTTTCTTT	CSVDESGNTEAFF
TRBD1	TRBV7-8	-	13	TRBJ2-7	TGTGCCAGCAGCTACACAGGGGCCTACGAGCAGTACTTC	CASSYTGAYEQYF
TRBD1	TRBV5-1	few	14	TRBJ1-1	TGCGCCAGCAGCTGGGACAGGGTGAACACTGAAGCTTTCTTT	CASSWDRVNTEAFF
TRBD2	TRBV7-2	-	14	TRBJ2-3	TGTGCCAGCAGCTTATCCCTAGCGGGAGATACGCAGTATTTT	CASSLSLAGDTQYF
TRBD2	TRBV11-2	-	17	TRBJ2-5	TGTGCCAGCAGCCAAATCCTGGGCGGGACTAGCCCAGAGACCCAGTACTTC	CASSQILGGTSPETQYF
-	TRBV3-1/TRBV3-2	-	11	TRBJ2-2	TGTGCCAGCAGCCGAGGCGGGGAGCTGTTTTTT	CASSRGGELFF
TRBD2	TRBV7-2	-	12	TRBJ2-4	TGTGCCAGCAGCTCCGGGGGGTGGATTCAGTACTTC	CASSSGGWIQYF
TRBD1	TRBV7-9	-	16	TRBJ2-7	TGTGCCAGCAGTCTAGGGACCGGGACAGGGGGCGAGGAGCAGTACTTC	CASSLGTGTGGEEQYF
TRBD1	TRBV6-6	-	14	TRBJ2-7	TGTGCCAGCAGTTTGGGGGACAGGGGCTCCGAGCAGTACTTC	CASSLGDRGSEQYF
TRBD1	TRBV7-2	-	14	TRBJ1-4	TGTGTCAGCAGCCGGAACAGGGGTAATGAAAAACTGTTTTTT	CVSSRNRGNEKLFF
-	TRBV6-4	-	14	TRBJ1-2	TGTGCCAGCAGTGAGGGGACACCGGCCTATGGCTACACCTTC	CASSEGTPAYGYTF
TRBD2	TRBV19	-	15	TRBJ2-3	TGTGCCAGTGCCAGTTCTAGCGGGGCCACAGATACGCAGTATTTT	CASASSSGATDTQYF
-	TRBV5-8	once	13	TRBJ1-5	TGTGCCAGCAGTACGCGGAGTGATCAGCCCCAGCATTTT	CASSTRSDQPQHF
-	TRBV30	-	14	TRBJ1-1	TGTGCCTGTGTTAACCAGGGCTTGAACACTGAAGCTTTCTTT	CACVNQGLNTEAFF
-	TRBV7-2	-	15	TRBJ2-2	TGTGCCAGCAGCCAAAAGAGGGTAGGACCCGGGGAGCTGTTTTTT	CASSQKRVGPGELFF
TRBD1	TRBV4-2	-	15	TRBJ1-3	TGTGCCAGCAGCCCGAGACAGGGATCCGGAAACACCATATATTTT	CASSPRQGSGNTIYF
TRBD1	TRBV5-1	-	16	TRBJ1-4	TGCGCCAGCACCTCCACCGGGACAGGGGCTAATGAAAAACTGTTTTTT	CASTSTGTGANEKLFF
-	TRBV19	-	14	TRBJ1-4	TGTGCCAGTAGTATTGGGGGGGCGGAAGAAAAACTGTTTTTT	CASSIGGAEEKLFF
-	TRBV3-1/TRBV3-2	-	15	TRBJ1-4	TGTGCCAGCAGCAAACAGGTCCTAACTAATGAAAAACTGTTTTTT	CASSKQVLTNEKLFF
TRBD1	TRBV27	-	17	TRBJ1-2	TGTGCCAGCAGTTCGCTGACCGGGACAGGGGAAGGCTATGGCTACACCTTC	CASSSLTGTGEGYGYTF
-	TRBV7-8	-	18	TRBJ1-6	-	CASSSSVMGATYNSPLHF
-	TRBV5-1	-	15	TRBJ2-7	TGCGCCAGCAGCTTGGAGTGGACAGTTACCTACGAGCAGTACTTC	CASSLEWTVTYEQYF
TRBD1	TRBV5-5	-	15	TRBJ1-3	TGTGCCAGCAGCGCACAACAGGGGTCTGGAAACACCATATATTTT	CASSAQQGSGNTIYF
TRBD1	TRBV27	-	14	TRBJ1-6	TGTGCCAGCAGTTCGGACAGGGGTAATTCACCCCTCCACTTT	CASSSDRGNSPLHF
TRBD1	TRBV6-5	-	14	TRBJ2-7	TGTGCCAGCAGAAGGACAGGGGAACCCTACGAGCAGTACTTC	CASRRTGEPYEQYF
-	TRBV19	-	17	TRBJ1-1	TGTGCCAGTAGTTCAGTTGTGGGAGCTCCGGGGTATAGTGAAGCTTTCTTT	CASSSVVGAPGYSEAFF
TRBD1	TRBV27	once	16	TRBJ2-1	TGTGCCAGCGTAGCCGGGGGACAGGGGGCGTGGAATGAGCAGTTCTTC	CASVAGGQGAWNEQFF
-	TRBV4-3	-	18	TRBJ1-4	TGCGCCAGCAGCCAAGATCGGGGGACGGCGGCAACTAATGAAAAACTGTTTTTT	CASSQDRGTAATNEKLFF
-	TRBV10-3	-	16	TRBJ2-7	TGTGCCACCAGAGGGACCGCCGTCGCGGGGTCCTACGAGCAGTACTTC	CATRGTAVAGSYEQYF
-	TRBV6-5	-	12	TRBJ1-5	TGTGCCAGCAAGGCAGGGAATCAGCCCCAGCATTTT	CASKAGNQPQHF
-	TRBV3-1/TRBV3-2	-	13	TRBJ2-1	TGTGCCAGCAGCCCCAGCTCCTACAATGAGCAGTTCTTC	CASSPSSYNEQFF
TRBD2	TRBV25-1	-	15	TRBJ2-7	TGTGCCAGCAGTGAATCGGTAGCGGGAGCCAACGAGCAGTACTTC	CASSESVAGANEQYF
-	TRBV10-3	-	15	TRBJ1-3	TGTGCCATCAGGGGGGGGGATAACTCTGGAAACACCATATATTTT	CAIRGGDNSGNTIYF
TRBD1	TRBV5-1	-	17	TRBJ1-1	TGCGCCAGCAGACGCACCGGGACAGGGCCCTCCAACACTGAAGCTTTCTTT	CASRRTGTGPSNTEAFF
-	TRBV28	once	19	TRBJ2-2	TGTGCCAGCAGAGCGCTGATTTTGACAGGGCGGAGGGACACCGGGGAGCTGTTTTTT	CASRALILTGRRDTGELFF